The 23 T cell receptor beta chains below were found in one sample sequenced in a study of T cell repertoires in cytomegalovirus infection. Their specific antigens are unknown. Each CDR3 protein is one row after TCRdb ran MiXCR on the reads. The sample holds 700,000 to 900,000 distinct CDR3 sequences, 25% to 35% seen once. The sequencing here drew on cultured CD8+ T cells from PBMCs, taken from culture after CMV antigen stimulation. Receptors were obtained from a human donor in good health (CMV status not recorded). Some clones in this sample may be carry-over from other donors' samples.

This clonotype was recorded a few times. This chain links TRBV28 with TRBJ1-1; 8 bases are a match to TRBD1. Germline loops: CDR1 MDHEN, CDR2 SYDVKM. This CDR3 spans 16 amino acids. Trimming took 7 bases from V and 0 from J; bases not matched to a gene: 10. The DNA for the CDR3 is TGTGCCAGCACCCCAGTGACAGGGGACTTGAACACTGAAGCTTTCTTT. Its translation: CASTPVTGDLNTEAFF.

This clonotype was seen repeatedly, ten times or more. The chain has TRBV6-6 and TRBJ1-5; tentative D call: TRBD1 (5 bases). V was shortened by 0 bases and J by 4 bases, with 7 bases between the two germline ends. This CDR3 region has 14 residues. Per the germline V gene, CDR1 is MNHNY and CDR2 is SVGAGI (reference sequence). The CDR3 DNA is TGTGCCAGCAGTTACTCTGGGGGGAATCAGCCCCAGCATTTT. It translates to CASSYSGGNQPQHF.

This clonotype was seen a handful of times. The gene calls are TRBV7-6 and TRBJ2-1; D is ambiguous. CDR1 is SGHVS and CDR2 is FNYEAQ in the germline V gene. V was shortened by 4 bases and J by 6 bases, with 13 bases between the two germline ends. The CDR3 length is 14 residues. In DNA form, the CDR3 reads TGTGCCAGCAGCTCGACCCGTTCTGGCAATGAGCAGTTCTTC. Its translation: CASSSTRSGNEQFF.

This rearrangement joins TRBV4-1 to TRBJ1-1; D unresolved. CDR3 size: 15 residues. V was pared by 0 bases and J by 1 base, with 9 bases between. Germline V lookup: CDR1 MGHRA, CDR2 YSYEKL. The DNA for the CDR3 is TGCGCCAGCAGCCAAGATAAGAGCGGGAACACTGAAGCTTTCTTT. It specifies CASSQDKSGNTEAFF.

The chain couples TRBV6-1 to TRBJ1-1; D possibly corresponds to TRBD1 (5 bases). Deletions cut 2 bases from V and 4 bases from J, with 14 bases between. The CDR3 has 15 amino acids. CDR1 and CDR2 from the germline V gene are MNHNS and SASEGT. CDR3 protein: CASSEPAWGGTEAFF. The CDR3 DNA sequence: TGTGCCAGCAGTGAACCCGCCTGGGGGGGCACTGAAGCTTTCTTT.

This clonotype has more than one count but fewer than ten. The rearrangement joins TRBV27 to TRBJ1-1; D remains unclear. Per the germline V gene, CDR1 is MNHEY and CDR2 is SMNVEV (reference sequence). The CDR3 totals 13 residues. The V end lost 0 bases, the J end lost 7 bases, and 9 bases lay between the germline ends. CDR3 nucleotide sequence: TGTGCCAGCAGTTTATCGAGGAAGGGTGAAGCTTTCTTT. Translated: CASSLSRKGEAFF.

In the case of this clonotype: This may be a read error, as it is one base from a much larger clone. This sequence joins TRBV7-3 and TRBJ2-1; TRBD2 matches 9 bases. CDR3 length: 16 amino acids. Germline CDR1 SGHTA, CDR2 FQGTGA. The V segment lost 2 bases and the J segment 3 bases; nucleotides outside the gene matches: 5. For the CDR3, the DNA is TGTGCCAGCAGCTTAGGGGCGGGGGGGCTCTACAATGAGCAGTTCTTC. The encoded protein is CASSLGAGGLYNEQFF.

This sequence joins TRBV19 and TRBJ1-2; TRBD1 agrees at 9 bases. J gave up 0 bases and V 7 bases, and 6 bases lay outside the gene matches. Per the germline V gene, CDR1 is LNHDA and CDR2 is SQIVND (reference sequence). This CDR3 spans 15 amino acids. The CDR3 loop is CASIPGQGANYGYTF. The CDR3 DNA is TGTGCCAGTATACCGGGACAGGGAGCTAACTATGGCTACACCTTC. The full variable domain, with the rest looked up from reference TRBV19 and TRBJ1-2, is DGGITQSPKYLFRKEGQNVTLSCEQNLNHDAMYWYRQDPGQGLRLIYYSQIVNDFQKGDIAEGYSVSREKKESFPLTVTSAQKNPTAFYLCASIPGQGANYGYTFGSGTRLTVV.

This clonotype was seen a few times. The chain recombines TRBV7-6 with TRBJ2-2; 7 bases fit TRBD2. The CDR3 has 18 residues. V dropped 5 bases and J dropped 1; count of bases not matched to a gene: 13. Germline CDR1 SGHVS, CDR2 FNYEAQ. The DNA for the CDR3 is TGTGCCAGCAGCCCGTGGGGGAGGGGCTCTAAGAACACCGGGGAGCTGTTTTTT. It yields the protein CASSPWGRGSKNTGELFF.

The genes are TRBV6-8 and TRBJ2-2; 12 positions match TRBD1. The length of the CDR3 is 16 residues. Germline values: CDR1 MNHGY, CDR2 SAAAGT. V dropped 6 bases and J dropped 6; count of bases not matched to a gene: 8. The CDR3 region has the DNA TGTGCCAGCAGCCCGGGACAGGGGGCGATATCCGGGGAGCTGTTTTTT. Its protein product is CASSPGQGAISGELFF.

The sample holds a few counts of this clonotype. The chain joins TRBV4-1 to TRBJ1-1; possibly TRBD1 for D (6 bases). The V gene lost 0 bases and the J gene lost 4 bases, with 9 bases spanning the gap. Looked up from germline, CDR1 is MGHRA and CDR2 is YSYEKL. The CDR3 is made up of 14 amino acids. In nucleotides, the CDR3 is TGCGCCAGCAGCCAAGAAACGGGGGCCACTGAAGCTTTCTTT. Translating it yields CASSQETGATEAFF.

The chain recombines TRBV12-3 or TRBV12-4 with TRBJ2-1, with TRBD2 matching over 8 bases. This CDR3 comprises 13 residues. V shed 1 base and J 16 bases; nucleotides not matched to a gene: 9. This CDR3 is CASSLGSGISIFF. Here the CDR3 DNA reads TGTGCCAGCAGTTTAGGTAGCGGGATTTCTATCTTCTTC.

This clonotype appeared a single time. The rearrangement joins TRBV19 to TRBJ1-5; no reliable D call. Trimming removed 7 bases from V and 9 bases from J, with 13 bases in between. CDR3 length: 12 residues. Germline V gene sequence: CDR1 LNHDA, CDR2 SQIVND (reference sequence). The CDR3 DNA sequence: TGTGCCAGTAATCTACCGGGAGGGCCCCAGCATTTT. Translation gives CASNLPGGPQHF.

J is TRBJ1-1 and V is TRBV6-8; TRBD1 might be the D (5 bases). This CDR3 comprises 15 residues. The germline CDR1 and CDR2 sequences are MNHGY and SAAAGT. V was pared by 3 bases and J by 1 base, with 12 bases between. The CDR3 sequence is CASSYRQIKNTEAFF. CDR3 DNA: TGTGCCAGCAGTTATCGACAGATTAAGAACACTGAAGCTTTCTTT.

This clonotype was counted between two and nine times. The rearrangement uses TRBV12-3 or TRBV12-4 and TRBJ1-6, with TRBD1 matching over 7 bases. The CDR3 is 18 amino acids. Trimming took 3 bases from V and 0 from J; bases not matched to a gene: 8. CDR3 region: CASSFLTGLSSYNSPLHF. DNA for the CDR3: TGTGCCAGCAGTTTTCTGACAGGGCTGAGCTCCTATAATTCACCCCTCCACTTT.

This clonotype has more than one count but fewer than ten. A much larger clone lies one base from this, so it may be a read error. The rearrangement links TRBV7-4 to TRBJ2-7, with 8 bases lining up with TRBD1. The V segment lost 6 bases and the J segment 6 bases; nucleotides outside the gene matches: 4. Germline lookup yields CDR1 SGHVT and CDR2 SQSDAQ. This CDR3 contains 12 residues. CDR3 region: CASRLTGGEQYF. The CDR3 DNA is TGTGCCAGCAGATTAACAGGGGGCGAGCAGTACTTC.

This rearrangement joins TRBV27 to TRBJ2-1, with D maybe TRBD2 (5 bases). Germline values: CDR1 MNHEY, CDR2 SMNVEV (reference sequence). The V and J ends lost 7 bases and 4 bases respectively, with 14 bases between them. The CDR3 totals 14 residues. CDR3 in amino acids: CASTLSSRYNEQFF. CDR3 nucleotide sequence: TGTGCCAGCACCCTGTCTAGCAGATACAATGAGCAGTTCTTC.

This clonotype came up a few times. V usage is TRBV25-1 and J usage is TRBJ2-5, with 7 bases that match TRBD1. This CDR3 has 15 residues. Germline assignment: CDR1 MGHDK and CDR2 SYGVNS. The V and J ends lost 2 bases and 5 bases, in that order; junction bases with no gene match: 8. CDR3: CASSEPDRIMETQYF. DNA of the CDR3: TGTGCCAGCAGTGAACCGGACAGGATAATGGAGACCCAGTACTTC. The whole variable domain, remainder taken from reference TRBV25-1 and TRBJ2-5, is EADIYQTPRYLVIGTGKKITLECSQTMGHDKMYWYQQDPGMELHLIHYSYGVNSTEKGDLSSESTVSRIRTEHFPLTLESARPSHTSQYLCASSEPDRIMETQYFGPGTRLLVL.

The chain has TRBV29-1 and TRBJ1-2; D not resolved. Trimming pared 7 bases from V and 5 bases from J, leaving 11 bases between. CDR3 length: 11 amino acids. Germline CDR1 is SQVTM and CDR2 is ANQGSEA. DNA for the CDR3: TGCAGCGCCCCCCAGCAATATGGCTACACCTTC. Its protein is CSAPQQYGYTF.

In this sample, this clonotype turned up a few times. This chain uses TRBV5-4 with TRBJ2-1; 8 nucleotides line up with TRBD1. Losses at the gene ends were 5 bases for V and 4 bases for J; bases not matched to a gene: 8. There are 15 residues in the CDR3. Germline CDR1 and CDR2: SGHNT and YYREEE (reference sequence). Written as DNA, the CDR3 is TGTGCCAGCAGTTCAATGGACAGGGATTACAATGAGCAGTTCTTC. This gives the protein CASSSMDRDYNEQFF.

The CDR3 sequence is CASSEEGSPDTQYF. The CDR3 DNA is TGTGCCAGCAGTGAAGAGGGCAGCCCAGATACGCAGTATTTT. The chain has TRBV2 and TRBJ2-3; D uncertain. V dropped 1 base and J dropped 4 bases, with 9 bases sitting between them. The CDR3 length is 14 residues. In germline, CDR1 is SNHLY, CDR2 FYNNEI.

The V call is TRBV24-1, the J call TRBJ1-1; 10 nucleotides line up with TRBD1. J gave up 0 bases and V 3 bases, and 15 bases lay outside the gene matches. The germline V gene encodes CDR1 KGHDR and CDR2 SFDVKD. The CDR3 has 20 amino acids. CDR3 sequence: CATSDPTRTGGPHMNTEAFF. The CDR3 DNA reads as TGTGCCACCAGTGATCCTACGCGGACAGGGGGACCCCACATGAACACTGAAGCTTTCTTT.

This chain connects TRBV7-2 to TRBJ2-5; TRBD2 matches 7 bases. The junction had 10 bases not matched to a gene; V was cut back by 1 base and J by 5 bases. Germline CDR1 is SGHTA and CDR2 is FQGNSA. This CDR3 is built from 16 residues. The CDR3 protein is CASSLGARGKGETQYF. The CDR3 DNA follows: TGTGCCAGCAGCTTAGGGGCGCGGGGGAAGGGGGAGACCCAGTACTTC. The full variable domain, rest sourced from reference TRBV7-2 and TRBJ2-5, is GAGVSQSPSNKVTEKGKDVELRCDPISGHTALYWYRQSLGQGLEFLIYFQGNSAPDKSGLPSDRFSAERTGGSVSTLTIQRTQQEDSAVYLCASSLGARGKGETQYFGPGTRLLVL.